Given below is one T cell receptor beta chain in context. Its antigen is unidentified. Template switching was used to attach UMIs, which incorporated a 6-nucleotide sample barcode. From the 5' RACE reads, TCRdb lists one entry per CDR3 protein and no DNA. The specimen's table records 300,000 to 400,000 distinct CDR3 sequences. The sample belongs to a study of monozygotic twins with inflammatory bowel disease. Study results and limitations: Fewer clonotypes were shared with others by IBD patients than by healthy twins, especially with disease activity.

Germline V gene sequence: CDR1 SGHRS, CDR2 YFSETQ. CDR3 length: 14 residues. Source material: blood. The receptor was isolated from a human donor with ulcerative colitis or Crohn's disease, or a healthy co-twin of an affected twin (not recorded which). This chain joins TRBV5-1 and TRBJ1-3; checking the TCRdb D call of TRBD1 is not possible without DNA. The CDR3 protein is CASSLGESGNTIYF. The whole variable domain, filled in from reference TRBV5-1 and TRBJ1-3, reads KAGVTQTPRYLIKTRGQQVTLSCSPISGHRSVSWYQQTPGQGLQFLFEYFSETQRNKGNFPGRFSGRQFSNSRSEMNVSTLELGDSALYLCASSLGESGNTIYFGEGSWLTVV.